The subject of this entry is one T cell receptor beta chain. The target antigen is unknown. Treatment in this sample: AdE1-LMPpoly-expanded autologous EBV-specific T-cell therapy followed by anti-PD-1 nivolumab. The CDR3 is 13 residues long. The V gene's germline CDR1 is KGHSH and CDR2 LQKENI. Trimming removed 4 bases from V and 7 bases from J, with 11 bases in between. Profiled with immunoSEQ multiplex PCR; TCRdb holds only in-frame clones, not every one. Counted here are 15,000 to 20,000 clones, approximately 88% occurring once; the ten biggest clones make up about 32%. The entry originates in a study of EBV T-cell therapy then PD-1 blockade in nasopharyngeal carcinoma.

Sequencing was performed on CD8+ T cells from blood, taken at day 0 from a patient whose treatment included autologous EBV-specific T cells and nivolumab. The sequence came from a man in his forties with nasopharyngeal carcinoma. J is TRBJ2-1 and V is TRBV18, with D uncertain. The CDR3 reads CASSQDLRNEQFF. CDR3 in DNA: TGTGCCAGCTCACAGGATCTGCGGAATGAGCAGTTCTTC. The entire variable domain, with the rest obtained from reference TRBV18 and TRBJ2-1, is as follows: NAGVMQNPRHLVRRRGQEARLRCSPMKGHSHVYWYRQLPEEGLKFMVYLQKENIIDESGMPKERFSAEFPKEGPSILRIQQVVRGDSAAYFCASSQDLRNEQFFGPGTRLTVL.